Below are 20 T cell receptor beta chains sequenced from a single sample in a study of regulatory T cells in long-lasting Graves disease (dated by TCRdb to the early 2020s). Library prep was done by multiplex PCR. For sequencing, an Illumina HiSeq 4000 was employed. iRepertoire HTBI primers and Arm-PCR amplification of CDR3 regions were used to construct TCR beta libraries. The public reads were quality trimmed at Q25 with fastp and then assembled into clones with MiXCR by TCRdb, keeping productive beta chains. Each entry merges the rows of one CDR3 protein and shows their most common DNA and genes. The sample profile shows roughly 470,000 distinct CDR3 sequences; more than 20% of them were found once. In total, the top ten clones hold 7.8% of the sample. The sample's time point, from its label and the paper: persistent/refractory GD, antithyroid drugs over 5 years with positive TRAb. RNA was extracted from PBMCs in TRIzol for both TCR sequencing and RNA sequencing.

The input for sequencing was peripheral blood mononuclear cells (PBMCs), taken when the disease was refractory, from a patient treated with antithyroid drugs. The receptors shown here come from a female donor with Graves disease.

This clonotype has at least ten counts. The genes are TRBV6-1 and TRBJ1-1; perhaps TRBD1 as D (5 bases). The ends were cut back, 4 bases at V and 1 base at J, with 7 bases in the middle. This CDR3 contains 13 residues. Germline V gives CDR1 MNHNS, CDR2 SASEGT. CDR3 sequence reads: CASSAGQNTEAFF. CDR3 bases: TGTGCCAGCAGTGCTGGACAGAACACTGAAGCTTTCTTT.

This clonotype has just a few counts. V usage is TRBV19 and J usage is TRBJ2-7; the match to TRBD1 covers 7 bases. The CDR3 totals 14 residues. The germline V gene has CDR1 LNHDA and CDR2 SQIVND (reference sequence). The trim removed 3 bases at V and 0 bases at J, leaving 2 bases unmatched. The CDR3 DNA reads as TGTGCCAGTAGTATTACAGGGGACTCCTACGAGCAGTACTTC. Encoded protein: CASSITGDSYEQYF.

This clonotype has ten or more counts. The chain employs TRBV6-1 and TRBJ1-1; 8 nucleotides agree with TRBD1. Germline-derived CDR1 and CDR2 are MNHNS and SASEGT. Unmatched junction bases numbered 7, after V lost 7 bases and J lost 6 bases. The CDR3 is made up of 13 amino acids. The DNA of the CDR3 is TGTGCCAGCACGAGACAGGGGATGTCTGAAGCTTTCTTT. Amino acid sequence: CASTRQGMSEAFF.

This clonotype showed up many times. This chain joins TRBV28 and TRBJ2-5, with 7 bases fitting TRBD1. Trimming at V came to 6 bases and at J to 2 bases, leaving 3 bases not matched to a gene. Per the germline V gene, CDR1 is MDHEN and CDR2 is SYDVKM. The CDR3 is made up of 13 amino acids. The CDR3 reads CASSSGQQETQYF. CDR3 coding DNA: TGTGCCAGCAGCTCGGGACAGCAAGAGACCCAGTACTTC.

In its sample, this clonotype was seen many times. This rearrangement joins TRBV24-1 to TRBJ2-4, with 9 bases that match TRBD1. CDR1 KGHDR and CDR2 SFDVKD come from the germline V gene. V was pared by 5 bases and J by 7 bases, with 2 bases of the junction left unmatched. The CDR3 runs to 13 residues. The CDR3 loop reads CATSGGTGNIQYF. CDR3 DNA: TGTGCCACCAGTGGAGGGACAGGGAACATTCAGTACTTC.

Note on this clonotype: One base away lies a much larger clone, so this may be a sequencing read error. The chain couples TRBV6-4 to TRBJ2-2; D possibly matches TRBD1 or TRBD2 (5 bases each). Germline loops: CDR1 MRHNA, CDR2 SNTAGT. The V and J ends lost 5 bases and 6 bases respectively, with 13 bases between them. The CDR3 consists of 14 residues. CDR3 sequence (DNA): TGTGCCAGCAGTTTCCCCTGGGACGCCGGGGAGCTGTTTTTT. Protein: CASSFPWDAGELFF.

This clonotype showed up just a few times. This sequence joins TRBV9 and TRBJ2-2; D not certain. This CDR3 comprises 16 residues. In germline, CDR1 is SGDLS, CDR2 YYNGEE. V gave up 4 bases and J gave up 0 bases, with 13 bases separating them. CDR3 loop: CASSSTVGANTGELFF. In DNA form, the CDR3 reads TGTGCCAGCAGCTCGACGGTTGGGGCGAACACCGGGGAGCTGTTTTTT.

The genes are TRBV6-1 and TRBJ1-2; D ambiguous. The CDR3 consists of 14 residues. Between the trimmed V and J ends, which lost 0 bases and 3 bases, there was a span of 8 bases. The V gene's germline CDR1 is MNHNS and CDR2 SASEGT. The CDR3 here is CASSEAGRYYGYTF. As DNA, the CDR3 is TGTGCCAGCAGTGAAGCCGGCCGGTACTATGGCTACACCTTC.

This clonotype has at least ten counts. The chain joins TRBV28 to TRBJ1-5; 7 bases agree with TRBD1. The CDR3 extends over 16 amino acids. V lost 6 bases, J lost 7 bases, and 15 bases stayed unmatched. Germline CDR1 and CDR2: MDHEN and SYDVKM. This CDR3 reads CASSQQNRGAEQPQHF. The CDR3 nucleotides are TGTGCCAGCAGCCAGCAGAACAGGGGAGCGGAGCAGCCCCAGCATTTT.

This clonotype showed up many times. The V call is TRBV2, the J call TRBJ1-5, with TRBD1 matching 7 bases. The CDR3 loop spans 18 amino acids. The V segment lost 6 bases and the J segment 3 bases; nucleotides outside the gene matches: 17. The germline CDR1 and CDR2 sequences are SNHLY and FYNNEI. CDR3 sequence: CASSIEKQGSYHNQPQHF. The CDR3 DNA reads TGTGCCAGCAGCATCGAGAAACAGGGGTCTTATCACAATCAGCCCCAGCATTTT.

In this sample, this clonotype turned up many times. The chain recombines TRBV27 with TRBJ1-1; the match to TRBD1 covers 9 bases. This CDR3 region has 13 residues. J lost 1 base, V lost 6 bases, and 0 bases had no gene match. CDR1 is MNHEY, CDR2 SMNVEV, per germline (reference sequence). The CDR3 loop is CASRTGGNTEAFF. In DNA, the CDR3 is TGTGCCAGCAGGACAGGGGGGAACACTGAAGCTTTCTTT.

This clonotype was observed many times. This chain links TRBV7-8 with TRBJ1-2; 9 nucleotides agree with TRBD1. CDR1 and CDR2 (germline): SGHVS, FQNEAQ. Trimming cost V 2 bases and J 7 bases; bases outside gene matches: 8. The CDR3 length is 15 residues. CDR3 DNA sequence: TGTGCCAGCAGCTTATTCGGGACAGGGTATGGTGGCTACACCTTC. It specifies CASSLFGTGYGGYTF.

This clonotype was found a few times. This rearrangement joins TRBV30 to TRBJ2-1, with a weak D call TRBD2 (6 bases). Germline V gene sequence: CDR1 GTSNPN, CDR2 SVGIG (reference sequence). The CDR3 is 15 residues long. The germline V and J ends were trimmed by 0 bases and 4 bases, with 13 bases remaining between them. This CDR3 reads CAWSVSGSLYNEQFF. In DNA, the CDR3 is TGTGCCTGGAGTGTTAGCGGCTCCCTTTACAATGAGCAGTTCTTC. Combining the CDR3 with reference TRBV30 and TRBJ2-1 gives the whole variable domain SQTIHQWPATLVQPVGSPLSLECTVEGTSNPNLYWYRQAAGRGLQLLFYSVGIGQISSEVPQNLSASRPQDRQFILSSKKLLLSDSGFYLCAWSVSGSLYNEQFFGPGTRLTVL.

This clonotype was found many times. V is TRBV27 and J is TRBJ2-7; 10 bases align to TRBD1. V lost 5 bases and J lost 0; bases outside the gene matches: 13. There are 18 residues in the CDR3. Germline V gene data show CDR1 as MNHEY and CDR2 as SMNVEV (reference sequence). For the CDR3, the DNA is TGTGCCAGCAGTGCACGCCGGGACAGGGGCCCGAGCTCCTACGAGCAGTACTTC. Protein: CASSARRDRGPSSYEQYF.

This clonotype has more than one count but fewer than ten. The rearrangement joins TRBV19 to TRBJ2-6; D perhaps matches TRBD1 (6 bases). The V end lost 5 bases, the J end lost 0 bases, and 17 bases lay between the germline ends. Germline lookup yields CDR1 LNHDA and CDR2 SQIVND (reference sequence). The CDR3 is made up of 18 amino acids. CDR3 in amino acids: CASSAMGHWSSGANVLTF. CDR3 DNA sequence: TGTGCCAGTAGTGCAATGGGACACTGGAGCTCTGGGGCCAACGTCCTGACTTTC.

This clonotype has at least ten counts. The V call is TRBV30, the J call TRBJ2-2, with D unresolved. Between the trimmed V and J ends, which lost 4 bases and 1 base, there was a span of 7 bases. CDR1 is GTSNPN, CDR2 SVGIG, per germline (reference sequence). The CDR3 has 13 amino acids. The CDR3 here is CAWNLQNTGELFF. DNA of the CDR3: TGTGCCTGGAATTTACAGAACACCGGGGAGCTGTTTTTT.

CDR3 sequence: CASSEDWTSSTGELFF. In DNA form, the CDR3 reads TGCGCCAGCAGTGAGGACTGGACTAGCTCCACCGGGGAGCTGTTTTTT. V and J are TRBV10-1 and TRBJ2-2; 8 positions agree with TRBD2. CDR3 length: 16 amino acids. The V gene end was trimmed by 2 bases and the J gene end by 4 bases; junction bases not matched to a gene: 6. Germline CDR1 and CDR2: WNHNN and SYGVQD (reference sequence).

Here the CDR3 reads CASSFSGRAGTEQFF. The CDR3 DNA is TGTGCCAGCAGCTTTAGCGGGAGGGCCGGCACTGAGCAGTTCTTC. V and J are TRBV7-2 and TRBJ2-1; 11 bases are shared with TRBD2. Per germline, CDR1 SGHTA and CDR2 FQGNSA. J lost 9 bases, V lost 3 bases, and 7 bases had no gene match. The CDR3 length is 15 residues. Based on the CDR3 plus reference TRBV7-2 and TRBJ2-1, the full variable domain is GAGVSQSPSNKVTEKGKDVELRCDPISGHTALYWYRQSLGQGLEFLIYFQGNSAPDKSGLPSDRFSAERTGGSVSTLTIQRTQQEDSAVYLCASSFSGRAGTEQFFGPGTRLTVL.

This clonotype was recorded many times. The chain is built from TRBV27 and TRBJ1-1, with 9 bases fitting TRBD1. CDR1 MNHEY and CDR2 SMNVEV come from the germline V gene (reference sequence). The CDR3 spans 15 residues. Unmatched junction bases numbered 0, after V lost 1 base and J lost 0 bases. CDR3 sequence: CASSLWDRVNTEAFF. The CDR3 bases are TGTGCCAGCAGTTTATGGGACAGGGTGAACACTGAAGCTTTCTTT.

This clonotype was seen many times. The rearrangement joins TRBV27 to TRBJ1-1; D ambiguous. The CDR3 spans 13 residues. Between the trimmed V and J ends, which lost 2 bases and 4 bases, there was a span of 8 bases. Germline V gene lookup returns CDR1 MNHEY and CDR2 SMNVEV (reference sequence). CDR3 nucleotide sequence: TGTGCCAGCAGTTTAAGTCAGCTCACTGAAGCTTTCTTT. This sequence encodes CASSLSQLTEAFF.